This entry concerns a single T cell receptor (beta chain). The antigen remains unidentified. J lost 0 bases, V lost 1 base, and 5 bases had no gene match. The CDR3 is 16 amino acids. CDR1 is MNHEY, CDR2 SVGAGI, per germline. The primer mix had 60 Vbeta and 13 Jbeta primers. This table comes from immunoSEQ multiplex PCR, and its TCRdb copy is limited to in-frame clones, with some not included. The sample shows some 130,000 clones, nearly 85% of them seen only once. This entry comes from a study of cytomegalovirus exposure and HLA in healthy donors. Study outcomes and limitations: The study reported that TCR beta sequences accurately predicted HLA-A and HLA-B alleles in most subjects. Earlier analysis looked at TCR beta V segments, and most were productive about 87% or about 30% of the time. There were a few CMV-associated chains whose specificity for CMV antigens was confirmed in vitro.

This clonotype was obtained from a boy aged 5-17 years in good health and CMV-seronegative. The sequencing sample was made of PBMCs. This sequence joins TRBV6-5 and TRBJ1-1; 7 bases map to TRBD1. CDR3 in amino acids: CASSYFGTDMNTEAFF. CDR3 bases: TGTGCCAGCAGTTACTTCGGGACAGATATGAACACTGAAGCTTTCTTT.